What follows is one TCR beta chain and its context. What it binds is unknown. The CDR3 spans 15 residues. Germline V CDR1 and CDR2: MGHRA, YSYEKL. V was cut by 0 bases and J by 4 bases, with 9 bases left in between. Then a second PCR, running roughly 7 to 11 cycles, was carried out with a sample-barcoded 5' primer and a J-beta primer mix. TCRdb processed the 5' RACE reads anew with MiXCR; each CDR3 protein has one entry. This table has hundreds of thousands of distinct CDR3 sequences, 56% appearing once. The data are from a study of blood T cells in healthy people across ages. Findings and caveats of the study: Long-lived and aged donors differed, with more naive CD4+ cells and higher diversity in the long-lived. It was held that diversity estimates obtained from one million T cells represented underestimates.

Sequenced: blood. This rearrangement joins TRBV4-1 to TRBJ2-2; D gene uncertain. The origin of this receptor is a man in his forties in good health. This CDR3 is CASSQDGIITGELFF. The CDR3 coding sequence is TGCGCCAGCAGCCAAGATGGGATAATCACCGGGGAGCTGTTTTTT.